These T cell receptor beta chains were read from a single sample in a study of blood T cells in healthy people across ages. TCRdb passed the 5' RACE reads through MiXCR, listing each CDR3 protein once. The data show more than 1.4 million distinct CDR3 sequences, roughly 40% seen once. The sample comprised blood. Receptor source: a woman younger than 30 in good health. Both conserved end residues are part of each CDR3. Size values are once, few and many counts, or a class for expanded clones, and some rows have none.

>TRBV29-1|.|.
CSVESGQYQETQFF
>TRBV2|few|TRBJ1-1
CASSDGEYTEAFF
>TRBV20-1|few|TRBJ2-1
CSASRASGSYNEQFF
>TRBV6-6|few|TRBJ2-6
CASSYPEHSGANVLTF
>TRBV28|.|TRBJ1-5
CASSGVGVIQPQHF
>TRBV4-1|few|TRBJ1-2
CASSQTGKVLDYTF
>TRBV21-1|.|TRBJ1-2
CASSPQETNGQGGPGPNYGYTF
>TRBV6-1|.|TRBJ1-5
CASRPFTGTGGNNQPQHF
>TRBV7-6|few|TRBJ2-7
CASSLELSGSYEQYF
>TRBV9|.|TRBJ2-7
CASSATPTGGHEQYF
>TRBV6-1|.|TRBJ2-4
CASSELLGTSGRIEYF
>TRBV27|.|TRBJ1-1
CASSLYPQGDTEAFF
>TRBV20-1|.|TRBJ2-3
CSARPPGTGTDTQYF
>TRBV9|.|TRBJ2-7
CASSVESPGPYEQYF
>TRBV3-1|few|TRBJ2-3
CASSQRTSGGSDTQYF
>TRBV3-1|few|TRBJ2-3
CASRRGLEGPDTQYF
>TRBV7-2|many|TRBJ2-6
CASSRTAGEFGANVLTF
>TRBV4-1|.|TRBJ2-5
CASSQGEILANEQYF
>TRBV6-1|.|TRBJ1-2
CASSEHRSYGYTF
>TRBV20-1|few|TRBJ1-1
CSARETANTEAFF
>TRBV5-1|.|TRBJ2-3
CASSLKTVSSKALAGVYTQYF
>TRBV29-1|few|TRBJ1-2
CSGSETGDYGYTF
>TRBV14|.|TRBJ2-5
CASSQGRYQKKQETQYF
>TRBV30|few|TRBJ2-7
CAWKGASYEQYF